The clone carrying this T cell receptor beta chain showed up many times. Its antigen remains unidentified. According to the study, TCR beta libraries were built with iRepertoire HTBI primers and CDR3-region Arm-PCR. TCRdb re-called the multiplex PCR reads with MiXCR, one entry per CDR3 protein. Of fewer than 550,000 distinct CDR3 sequences in the sample, roughly a fifth were seen once. Trimming removed 5 bases from V and 4 bases from J, with 17 bases in between. Germline CDR1 and CDR2: MNHNS and SASEGT. The CDR3 has 15 amino acids. The entry originates in a study of regulatory T cells in long-lasting Graves disease. Study-wide results and caveats: TRBV28 was favored in persistent disease, as were TRBJ1-2 and TRBJ2-5. Persistent patients had more shared public clonotypes (around 2,500) than new patients (about 1,000).

Time point here: persistent/refractory GD, antithyroid drugs over 5 years with positive TRAb. PBMC RNA was the source of the TCR library. The diagnosis of Graves' disease used American Thyroid Association guidelines. The chain is built from TRBV6-1 and TRBJ1-2, with D possibly matching TRBD1 (6 bases). Source: peripheral blood mononuclear cells (PBMCs), taken when the disease was refractory, from a patient treated with antithyroid drugs. This sequence originates from a female donor with Graves disease. This CDR3 is CASSPTGSPSYGYTF. The CDR3 DNA reads as TGTGCCAGCAGTCCCACAGGGAGCCCCAGCTATGGCTACACCTTC.